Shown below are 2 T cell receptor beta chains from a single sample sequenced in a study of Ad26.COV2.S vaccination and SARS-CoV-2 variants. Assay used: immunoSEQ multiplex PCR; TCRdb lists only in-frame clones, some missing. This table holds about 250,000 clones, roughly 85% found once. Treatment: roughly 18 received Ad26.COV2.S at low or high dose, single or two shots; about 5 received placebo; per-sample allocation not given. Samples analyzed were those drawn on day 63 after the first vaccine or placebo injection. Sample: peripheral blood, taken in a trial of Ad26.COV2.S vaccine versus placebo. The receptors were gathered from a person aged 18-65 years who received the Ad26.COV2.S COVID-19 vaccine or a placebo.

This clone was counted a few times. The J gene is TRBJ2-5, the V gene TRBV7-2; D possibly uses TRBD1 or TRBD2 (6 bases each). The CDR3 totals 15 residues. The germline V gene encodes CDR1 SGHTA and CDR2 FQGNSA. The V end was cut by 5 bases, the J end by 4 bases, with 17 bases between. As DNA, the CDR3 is TGTGCCAGCAGCCCTAGGGCGGGACAAGCAGAGACCCAGTACTTC. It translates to CASSPRAGQAETQYF. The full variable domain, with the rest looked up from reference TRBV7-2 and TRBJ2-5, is GAGVSQSPSNKVTEKGKDVELRCDPISGHTALYWYRQSLGQGLEFLIYFQGNSAPDKSGLPSDRFSAERTGGSVSTLTIQRTQQEDSAVYLCASSPRAGQAETQYFGPGTRLLVL.

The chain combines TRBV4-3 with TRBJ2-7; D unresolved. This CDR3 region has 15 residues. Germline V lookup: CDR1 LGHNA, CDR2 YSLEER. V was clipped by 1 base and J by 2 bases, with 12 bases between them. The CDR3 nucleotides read TGCGCCAGCAGCCAAGGAAGAGGTCCTACCTACGAGCAGTACTTC. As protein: CASSQGRGPTYEQYF.